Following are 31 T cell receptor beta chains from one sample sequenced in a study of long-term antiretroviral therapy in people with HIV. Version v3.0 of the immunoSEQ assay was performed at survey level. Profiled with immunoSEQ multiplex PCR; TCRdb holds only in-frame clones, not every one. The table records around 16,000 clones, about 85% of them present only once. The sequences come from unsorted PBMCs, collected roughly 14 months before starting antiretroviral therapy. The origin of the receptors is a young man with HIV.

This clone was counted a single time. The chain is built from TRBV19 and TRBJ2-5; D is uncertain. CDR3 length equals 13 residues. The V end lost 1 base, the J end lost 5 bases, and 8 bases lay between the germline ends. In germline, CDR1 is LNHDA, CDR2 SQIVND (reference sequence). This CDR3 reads CASSIVGKETQYF. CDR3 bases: TGTGCCAGTAGTATAGTAGGGAAGGAGACCCAGTACTTC.

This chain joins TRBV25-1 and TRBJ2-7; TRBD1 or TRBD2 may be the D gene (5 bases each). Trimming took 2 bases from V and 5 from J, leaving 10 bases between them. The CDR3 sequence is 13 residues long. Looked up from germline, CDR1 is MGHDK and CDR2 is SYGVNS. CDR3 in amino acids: CASSEGGFNEQYF. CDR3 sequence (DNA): TGTGCCAGCAGTGAAGGGGGTTTCAACGAGCAGTACTTC.

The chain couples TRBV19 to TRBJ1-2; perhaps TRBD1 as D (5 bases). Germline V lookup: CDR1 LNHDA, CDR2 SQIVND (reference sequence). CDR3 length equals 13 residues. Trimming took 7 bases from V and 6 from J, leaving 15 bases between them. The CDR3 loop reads CASTKGQGDGYTF. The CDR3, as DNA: TGTGCCAGTACCAAAGGGCAAGGGGATGGCTACACCTTC.

Here the CDR3 DNA reads TGTGCCAGCAGTTACTCGAAAGGGATTCATGGCTACACCTTC. It translates to CASSYSKGIHGYTF. The V gene is TRBV6-5, the J gene TRBJ1-2; D is unclear. V was clipped by 0 bases and J by 6 bases, with 11 bases between them. The germline V gene has CDR1 MNHEY and CDR2 SVGAGI. This CDR3 has 14 amino acids.

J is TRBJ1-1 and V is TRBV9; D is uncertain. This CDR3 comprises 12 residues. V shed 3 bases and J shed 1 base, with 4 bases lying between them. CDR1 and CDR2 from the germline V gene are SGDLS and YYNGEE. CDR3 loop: CASSEGNTEAFF. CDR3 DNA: TGTGCCAGCAGCGAGGGGAACACTGAAGCTTTCTTT.

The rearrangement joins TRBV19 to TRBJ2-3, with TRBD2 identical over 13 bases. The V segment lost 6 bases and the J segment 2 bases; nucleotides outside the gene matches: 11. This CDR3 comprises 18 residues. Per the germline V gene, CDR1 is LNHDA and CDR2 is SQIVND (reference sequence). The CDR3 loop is CASSQLAGGLGLTDTQYF. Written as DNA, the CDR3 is TGTGCCAGTAGCCAACTAGCGGGAGGGCTGGGCCTCACAGATACGCAGTATTTT.

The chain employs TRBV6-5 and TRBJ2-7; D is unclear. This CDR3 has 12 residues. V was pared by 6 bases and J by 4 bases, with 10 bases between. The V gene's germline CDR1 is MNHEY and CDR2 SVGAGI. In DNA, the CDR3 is TGTGCCAGCAGACACCTACGTTACGAGCAGTACTTC. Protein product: CASRHLRYEQYF.

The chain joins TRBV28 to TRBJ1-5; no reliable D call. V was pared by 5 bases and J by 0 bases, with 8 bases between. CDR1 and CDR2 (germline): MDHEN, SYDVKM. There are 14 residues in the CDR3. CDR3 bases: TGTGCCAGCAGTGTAGAGTATAGCAATCAGCCCCAGCATTTT. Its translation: CASSVEYSNQPQHF. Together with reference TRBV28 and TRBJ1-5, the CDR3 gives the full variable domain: DVKVTQSSRYLVKRTGEKVFLECVQDMDHENMFWYRQDPGLGLRLIYFSYDVKMKEKGDIPEGYSVSREKKERFSLILESASTNQTSMYLCASSVEYSNQPQHFGDGTRLSIL.

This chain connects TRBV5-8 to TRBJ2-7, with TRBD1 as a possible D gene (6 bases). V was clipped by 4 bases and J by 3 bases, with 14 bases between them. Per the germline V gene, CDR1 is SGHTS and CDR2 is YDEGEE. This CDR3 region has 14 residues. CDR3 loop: CASSQYGTYYEQYF. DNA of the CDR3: TGTGCCAGCAGCCAATACGGGACATACTACGAGCAGTACTTC.

The CDR3 region is CASSFGSLETQYF. In nucleotides, the CDR3 is TGCGCCAGCAGCTTTGGGAGTTTAGAGACCCAGTACTTC. The V call is TRBV5-1, the J call TRBJ2-5, with D possibly being TRBD2 (5 bases). Trimming removed 2 bases at V and 4 bases at J, with 9 bases between. CDR1 is SGHRS and CDR2 is YFSETQ in the germline V gene. CDR3 size: 13 residues.

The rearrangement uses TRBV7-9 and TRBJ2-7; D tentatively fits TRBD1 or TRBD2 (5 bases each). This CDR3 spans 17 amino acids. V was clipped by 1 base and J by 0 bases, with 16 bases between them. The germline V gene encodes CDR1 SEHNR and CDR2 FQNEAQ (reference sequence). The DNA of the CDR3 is TGTGCCAGCAGCTTAGGGATCGGGGCGGCGAGCTCCTACGAGCAGTACTTC. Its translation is CASSLGIGAASSYEQYF.

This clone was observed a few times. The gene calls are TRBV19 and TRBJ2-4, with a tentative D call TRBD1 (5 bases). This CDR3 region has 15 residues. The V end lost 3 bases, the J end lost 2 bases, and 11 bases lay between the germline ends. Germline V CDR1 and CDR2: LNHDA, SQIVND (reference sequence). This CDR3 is CASSMGQGPKNIQYF. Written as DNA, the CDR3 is TGTGCCAGTAGTATGGGTCAGGGCCCCAAAAACATTCAGTACTTC. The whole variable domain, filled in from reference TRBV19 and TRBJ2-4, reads DGGITQSPKYLFRKEGQNVTLSCEQNLNHDAMYWYRQDPGQGLRLIYYSQIVNDFQKGDIAEGYSVSREKKESFPLTVTSAQKNPTAFYLCASSMGQGPKNIQYFGAGTRLSVL.

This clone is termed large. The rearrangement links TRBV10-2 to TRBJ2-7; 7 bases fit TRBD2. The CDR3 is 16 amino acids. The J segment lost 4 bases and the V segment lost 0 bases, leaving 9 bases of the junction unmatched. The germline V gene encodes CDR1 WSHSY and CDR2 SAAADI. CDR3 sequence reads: CASSESVGGSLYEQYF. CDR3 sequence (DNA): TGCGCCAGCAGTGAGTCGGTCGGCGGGAGTTTATACGAGCAGTACTTC.

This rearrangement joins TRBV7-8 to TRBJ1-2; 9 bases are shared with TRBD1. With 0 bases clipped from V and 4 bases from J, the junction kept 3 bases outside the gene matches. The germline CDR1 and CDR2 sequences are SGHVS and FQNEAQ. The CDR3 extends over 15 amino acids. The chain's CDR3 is CASSLASGQGYGYTF. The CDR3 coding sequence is TGTGCCAGCAGCTTAGCTTCGGGACAGGGCTATGGCTACACCTTC.

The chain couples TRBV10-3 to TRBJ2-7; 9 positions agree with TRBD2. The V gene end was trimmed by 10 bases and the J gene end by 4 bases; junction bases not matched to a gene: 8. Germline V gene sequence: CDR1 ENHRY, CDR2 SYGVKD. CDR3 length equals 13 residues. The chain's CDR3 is CATGTSYPYEQYF. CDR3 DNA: TGTGCCACCGGGACTAGCTATCCTTACGAGCAGTACTTC.

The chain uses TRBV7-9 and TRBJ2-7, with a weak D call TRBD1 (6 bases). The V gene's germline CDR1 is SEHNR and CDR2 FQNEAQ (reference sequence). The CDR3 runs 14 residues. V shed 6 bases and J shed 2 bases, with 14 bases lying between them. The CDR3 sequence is CASRNRDNPYEQYF. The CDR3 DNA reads TGTGCCAGCAGGAACCGGGACAACCCCTACGAGCAGTACTTC.

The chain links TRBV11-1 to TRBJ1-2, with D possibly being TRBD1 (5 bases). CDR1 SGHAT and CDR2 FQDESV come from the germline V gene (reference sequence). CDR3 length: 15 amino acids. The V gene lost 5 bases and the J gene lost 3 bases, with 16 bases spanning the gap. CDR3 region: CASSDPGGIHYGYTF. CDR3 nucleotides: TGTGCCAGCAGCGACCCGGGGGGAATCCACTATGGCTACACCTTC. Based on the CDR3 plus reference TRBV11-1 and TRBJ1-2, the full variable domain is EAEVAQSPRYKITEKSQAVAFWCDPISGHATLYWYRQILGQGPELLVQFQDESVVDDSQLPKDRFSAERLKGVDSTLKIQPAELGDSAMYLCASSDPGGIHYGYTFGSGTRLTVV.

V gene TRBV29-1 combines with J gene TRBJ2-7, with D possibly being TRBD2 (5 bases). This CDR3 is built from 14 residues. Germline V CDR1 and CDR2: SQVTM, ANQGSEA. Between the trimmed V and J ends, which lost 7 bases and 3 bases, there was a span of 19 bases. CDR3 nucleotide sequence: TGCAGCGCAGAGGGTTCAGAGGGTAACTACGAGCAGTACTTC. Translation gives CSAEGSEGNYEQYF.

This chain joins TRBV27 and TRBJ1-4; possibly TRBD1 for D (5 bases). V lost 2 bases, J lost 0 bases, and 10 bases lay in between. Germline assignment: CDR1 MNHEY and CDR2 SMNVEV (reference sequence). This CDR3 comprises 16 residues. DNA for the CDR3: TGTGCCAGCAGTTTAGGGGCAGCCCCAACTAATGAAAAACTGTTTTTT. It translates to CASSLGAAPTNEKLFF.

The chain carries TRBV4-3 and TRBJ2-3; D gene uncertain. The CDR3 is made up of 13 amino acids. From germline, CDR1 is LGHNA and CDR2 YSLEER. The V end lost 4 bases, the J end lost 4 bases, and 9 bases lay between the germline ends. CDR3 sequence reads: CASSPFVPDTQYF. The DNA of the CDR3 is TGCGCCAGCAGCCCCTTTGTTCCAGATACGCAGTATTTT.

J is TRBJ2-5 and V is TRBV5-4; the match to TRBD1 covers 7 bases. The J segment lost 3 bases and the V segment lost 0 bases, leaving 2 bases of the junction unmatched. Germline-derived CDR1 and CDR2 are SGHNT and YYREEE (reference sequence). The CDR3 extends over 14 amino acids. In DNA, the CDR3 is TGTGCCAGCAGCTTGGGGGACAGAAAAGAGACCCAGTACTTC. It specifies CASSLGDRKETQYF.

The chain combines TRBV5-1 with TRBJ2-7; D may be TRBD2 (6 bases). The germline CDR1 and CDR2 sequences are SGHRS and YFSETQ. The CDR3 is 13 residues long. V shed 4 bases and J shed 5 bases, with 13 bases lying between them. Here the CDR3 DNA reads TGCGCCAGCAGCCCTGCCTGGGAGGACGAGCAGTACTTC. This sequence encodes CASSPAWEDEQYF.

The CDR3 protein is CASSLVNRGRYGYTF. The DNA of the CDR3 is TGTGCCAGCAGCTTAGTAAACAGGGGAAGGTATGGCTACACCTTC. The chain is built from TRBV7-2 and TRBJ1-2; TRBD1 aligns across 7 bases. J gave up 5 bases and V 1 base, and 7 bases lay outside the gene matches. CDR3 length: 15 residues. The V gene's germline CDR1 is SGHTA and CDR2 FQGNSA.

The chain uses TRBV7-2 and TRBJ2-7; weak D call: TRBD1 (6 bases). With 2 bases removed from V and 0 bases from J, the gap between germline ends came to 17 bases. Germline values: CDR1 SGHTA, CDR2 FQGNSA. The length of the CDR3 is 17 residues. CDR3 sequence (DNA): TGTGCCAGCAGCTTATACCCCGCAGGGGTTGGCTCCTACGAGCAGTACTTC. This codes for CASSLYPAGVGSYEQYF.

CDR3 sequence reads: CASRKGLGGIVTQYF. In DNA, the CDR3 is TGCGCCAGCAGGAAAGGCCTGGGAGGGATAGTGACCCAGTACTTC. This chain joins TRBV5-1 and TRBJ2-5; 7 nucleotides align to TRBD2. J was trimmed by 7 bases and V by 5 bases; bases with no gene match: 14. Germline CDR1 and CDR2: SGHRS and YFSETQ. The CDR3 covers 15 residues.

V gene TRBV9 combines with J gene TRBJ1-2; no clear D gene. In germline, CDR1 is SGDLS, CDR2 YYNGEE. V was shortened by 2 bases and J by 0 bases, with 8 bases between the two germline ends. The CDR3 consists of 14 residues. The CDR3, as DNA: TGTGCCAGCAGCGTCGCGATTACTAACTATGGCTACACCTTC. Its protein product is CASSVAITNYGYTF.

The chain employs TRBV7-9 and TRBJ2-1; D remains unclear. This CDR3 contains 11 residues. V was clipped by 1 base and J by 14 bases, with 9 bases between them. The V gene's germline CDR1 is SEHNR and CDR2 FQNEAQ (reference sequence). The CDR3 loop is CASSLDLRKFF. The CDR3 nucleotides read TGTGCCAGCAGCTTAGATCTAAGGAAGTTCTTC.

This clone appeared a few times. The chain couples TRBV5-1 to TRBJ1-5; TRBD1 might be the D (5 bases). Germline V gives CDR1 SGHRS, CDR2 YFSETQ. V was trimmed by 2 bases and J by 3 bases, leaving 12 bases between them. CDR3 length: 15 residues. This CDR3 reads CASSLEGSNNQPQHF. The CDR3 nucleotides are TGCGCCAGCAGCTTAGAGGGGTCTAACAATCAGCCCCAGCATTTT.

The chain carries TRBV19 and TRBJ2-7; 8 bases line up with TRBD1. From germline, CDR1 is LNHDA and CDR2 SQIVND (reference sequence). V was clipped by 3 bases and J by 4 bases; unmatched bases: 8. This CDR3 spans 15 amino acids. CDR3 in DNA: TGTGCCAGTAGTATTTTCAGGGGGCGTAGTTACGAGCAGTACTTC. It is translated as CASSIFRGRSYEQYF. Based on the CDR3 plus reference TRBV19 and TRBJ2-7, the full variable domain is DGGITQSPKYLFRKEGQNVTLSCEQNLNHDAMYWYRQDPGQGLRLIYYSQIVNDFQKGDIAEGYSVSREKKESFPLTVTSAQKNPTAFYLCASSIFRGRSYEQYFGPGTRLTVT.

CDR3 bases: TGTGCCAGCAGCTTAGGTCACCTAGCGGGGCAGGGCACAGATACGCAGTATTTT. It specifies CASSLGHLAGQGTDTQYF. The genes are TRBV7-8 and TRBJ2-3, with 9 bases that match TRBD2. Germline loops: CDR1 SGHVS, CDR2 FQNEAQ. The CDR3 sequence is 18 residues long. V was pared by 1 base and J by 1 base, with 9 bases of the junction left unmatched.

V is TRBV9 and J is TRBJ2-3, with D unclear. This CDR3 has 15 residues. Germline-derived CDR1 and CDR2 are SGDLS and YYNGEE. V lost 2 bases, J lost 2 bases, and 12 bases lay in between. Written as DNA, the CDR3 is TGTGCCAGCAGCGTTTACTCCATAAACACAGATACGCAGTATTTT. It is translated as CASSVYSINTDTQYF. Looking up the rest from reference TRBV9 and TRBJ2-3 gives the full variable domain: DSGVTQTPKHLITATGQRVTLRCSPRSGDLSVYWYQQSLDQGLQFLIQYYNGEERAKGNILERFSAQQFPDLHSELNLSSLELGDSALYFCASSVYSINTDTQYFGPGTRLTVL.